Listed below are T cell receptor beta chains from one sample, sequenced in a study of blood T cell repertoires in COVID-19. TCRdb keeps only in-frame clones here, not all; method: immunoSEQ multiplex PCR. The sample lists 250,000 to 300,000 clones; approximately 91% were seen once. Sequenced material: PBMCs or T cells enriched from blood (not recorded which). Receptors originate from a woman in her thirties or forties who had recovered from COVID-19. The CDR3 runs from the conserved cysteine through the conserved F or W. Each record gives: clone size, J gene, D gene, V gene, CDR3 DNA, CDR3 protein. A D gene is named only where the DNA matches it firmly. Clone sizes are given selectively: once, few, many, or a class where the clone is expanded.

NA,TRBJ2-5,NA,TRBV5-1,TGCGCCAGCAGCTCATTACAGACGTACCAAGAGACCCAGTACTTC,CASSSLQTYQETQYF
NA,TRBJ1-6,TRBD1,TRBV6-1,TGTGCCAGCAGTGAGGACAGGGGGACTTCACCCCTCCACTTT,CASSEDRGTSPLHF
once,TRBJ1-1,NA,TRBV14,TGTGCCAGCAGCCAAGATTCTCGGGGATCTGAAGCTTTCTTT,CASSQDSRGSEAFF
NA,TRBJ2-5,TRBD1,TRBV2,TGTGCCAGCAGAGACACGACAGGGAGCGAGACCCAGTACTTC,CASRDTTGSETQYF
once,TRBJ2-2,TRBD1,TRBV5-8,TGTGCCAGCAGTGCAAGGAGGCAGGGGGCGTCTGCCGGGGAGCTGTTTTTT,CASSARRQGASAGELFF
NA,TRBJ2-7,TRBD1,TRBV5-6,TGTGCCAGCAGCCCTACCACGACAGGGGTCTACGAGCAGTACTTC,CASSPTTTGVYEQYF
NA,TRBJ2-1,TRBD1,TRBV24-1,TGTGCCACCAGTGATTGGGGCGACAGGGGGGACAATGAGCAGTTCTTC,CATSDWGDRGDNEQFF
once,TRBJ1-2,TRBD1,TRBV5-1,TGCGCCAGCAGCTTGGGTTGGGACAGGGAAATCTATGGCTACACCTTC,CASSLGWDREIYGYTF
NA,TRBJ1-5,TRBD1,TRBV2,TGTGCCAGCAGTGGGACAGGCCATCAGCCCCAGCATTTT,CASSGTGHQPQHF
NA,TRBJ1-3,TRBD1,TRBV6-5,TGTGCCAGCAGACCGACAGGGGGCTCTGGAAACACCATATATTTT,CASRPTGGSGNTIYF
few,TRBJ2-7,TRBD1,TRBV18,TGTGCCAGCTCACCTTATTCAGGACAGGGGGCGGCGAGCCGGCAGTACTTC,CASSPYSGQGAASRQYF
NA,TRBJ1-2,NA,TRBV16,TGTGCCAGCAGCGGTCGGAGGGATGATGGCTACACCTTC,CASSGRRDDGYTF
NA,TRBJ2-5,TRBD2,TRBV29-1,TGCAGCGTTGGTACAGTACTAGCGGGAGAGACCCAGTACTTC,CSVGTVLAGETQYF
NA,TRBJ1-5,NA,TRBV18,TGTGCCAGCTCACCACCGGGCTCGAAGAATAATCAGCCCCAGCATTTT,CASSPPGSKNNQPQHF
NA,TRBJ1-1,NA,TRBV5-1,TGCGCCAGCAGTTCCGAGGGTGTCACTGAAGCTTTCTTT,CASSSEGVTEAFF
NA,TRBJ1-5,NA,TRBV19,TGTGCCAGTAATATCGGTTATAGCAATCAGCCCCAGCATTTT,CASNIGYSNQPQHF
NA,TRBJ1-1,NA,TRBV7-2,TGTGCCAGCAGCCCCTCTTGGGGGCAGGGGACTGAAGCTTTCTTT,CASSPSWGQGTEAFF
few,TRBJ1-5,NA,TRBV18,TGTGCCAGCTCAGGGGGCCTGGGGAATCAGCCCCAGCATTTT,CASSGGLGNQPQHF
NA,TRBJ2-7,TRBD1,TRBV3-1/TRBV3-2,TGTGCCAGCAGCCAAGGACAGGGGGGTTGGTACGAGCAGTACTTC,CASSQGQGGWYEQYF
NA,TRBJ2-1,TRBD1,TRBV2,TGTGCCAGCACTATGCAGGGGGCGATCTACAATGAGCAGTTCTTC,CASTMQGAIYNEQFF
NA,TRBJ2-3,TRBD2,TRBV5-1,TGCGCCAGCAGCTACGGGGGGGATTACACAGATACGCAGTATTTT,CASSYGGDYTDTQYF
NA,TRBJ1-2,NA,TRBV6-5,TGTGCCAGCGAGCCGACAGAACGCCTAAACTATGGCTACACCTTC,CASEPTERLNYGYTF
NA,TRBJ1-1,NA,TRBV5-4,TGTGCCAGCAGCATCATGGCGAACACTGAAGCTTTCTTT,CASSIMANTEAFF
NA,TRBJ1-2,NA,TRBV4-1,TGCGCCAGCAGCCAAACAGGGTCTATCGGCTACACCTTC,CASSQTGSIGYTF
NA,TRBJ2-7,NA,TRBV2,TGTGCCAGCAGTAAAACAGTAGCCTACGAGCAGTACTTC,CASSKTVAYEQYF
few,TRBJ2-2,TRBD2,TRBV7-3,TGTGCCAGCAGCTTGGGACTAGCGGGAGGGCCAACCGGGGAGCTGTTTTTT,CASSLGLAGGPTGELFF
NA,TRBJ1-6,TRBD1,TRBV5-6,TGTGCCAGCAGCCCACGGACAGGGGTAAATAATTCACCCCTCCACTTT,CASSPRTGVNNSPLHF
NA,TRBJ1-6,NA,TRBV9,TGTGCCAGCAATTCGGGGGGGCCCTTGCTCTTT,CASNSGGPLLF
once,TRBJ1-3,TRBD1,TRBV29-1,TGCAGCGGGGGACAGGTTGGAAACACCATATATTTT,CSGGQVGNTIYF
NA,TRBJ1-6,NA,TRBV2,TGTGCCAGCAGGCTCGAGGGCAGGGGACGCTCACCCCTCCACTTT,CASRLEGRGRSPLHF
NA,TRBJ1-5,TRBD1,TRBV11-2,TGTGCCAGCAGCTTAGACCAGGGGGCTCATCAGCCCCAGCATTTT,CASSLDQGAHQPQHF
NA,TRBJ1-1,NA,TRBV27,TGTGCCAGCAGCTTATCGGCACAAAGGAGGAACACTGAAGCTTTCTTT,CASSLSAQRRNTEAFF
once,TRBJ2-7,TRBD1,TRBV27,TGTGCCAGCAGTACCCCAGGGGGCGAGCAGTACTTC,CASSTPGGEQYF
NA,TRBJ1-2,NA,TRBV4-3,TGCGCCAGCAGCCAAGGGACATCCGAAACCTCATTTGGCTACACCTTC,CASSQGTSETSFGYTF
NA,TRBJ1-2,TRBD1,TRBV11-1,TGTGCCAGCAGCCGACAGGGGGCCGGGAGCTATGGCTACACCTTC,CASSRQGAGSYGYTF
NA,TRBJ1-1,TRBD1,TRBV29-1,TGCAGCGTTGCACTCAGACAGGGAGGCACTGAAGCTTTCTTT,CSVALRQGGTEAFF
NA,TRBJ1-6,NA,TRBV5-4,TGTGCCAGCAGCCGGACAGTCCATAATTCACCCCTCCACTTT,CASSRTVHNSPLHF
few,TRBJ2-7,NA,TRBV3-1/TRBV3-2,TGTGCCAGCAGCCACCATGACAGGAGCTCCTACGAGCAGTACTTC,CASSHHDRSSYEQYF
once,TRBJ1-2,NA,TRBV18,TGTGCCAGCTCACCAACAGTACTCGTCAATGGCTACACCTTC,CASSPTVLVNGYTF
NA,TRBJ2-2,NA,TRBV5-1,TGCGCCAGCAGCCCCCAAGGCGTGGGTGACAACGGGGAGCTGTTTTTT,CASSPQGVGDNGELFF
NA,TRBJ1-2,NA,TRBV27,TGTGCCAGCAGCCTTAGGAAGGGGAACTATGGCTACACCTTC,CASSLRKGNYGYTF
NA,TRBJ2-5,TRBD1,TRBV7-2,TGTGCCAGCACCAAAGACAGGGGAGAGACCCAGTACTTC,CASTKDRGETQYF
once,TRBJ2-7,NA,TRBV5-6,TGTGCCAGCAGATTTGGGTTCAGGGGCGAGCAGTACTTC,CASRFGFRGEQYF
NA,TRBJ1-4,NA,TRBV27,TGTGCCAGCAGTCAGGACTGGACTAATGAAAAACTGTTTTTT,CASSQDWTNEKLFF
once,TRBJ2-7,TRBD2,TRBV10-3,TGTGCCATCAGTCTGGGACTAGCGGGAGGTAACGAGCAGTACTTC,CAISLGLAGGNEQYF
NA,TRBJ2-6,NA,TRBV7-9,TGTGCCAGCAGCCTTGAGGTCGCACTCTCTGGCTCTGGGGCCAACGTCCTGACTTTC,CASSLEVALSGSGANVLTF
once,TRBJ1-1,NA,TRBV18,TGTGCCAGCTCAACCGACAGCCTAAACACTGAAGCTTTCTTT,CASSTDSLNTEAFF
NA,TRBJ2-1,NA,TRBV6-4,TGTGCCAGCAGGGTTGATAGCTCCTACAATGAGCAGTTCTTC,CASRVDSSYNEQFF
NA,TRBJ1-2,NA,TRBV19,TGTGCCAGTAGTAAACAGGGCTATGGCTACACCTTC,CASSKQGYGYTF
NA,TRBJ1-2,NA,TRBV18,TGTGCCAGCTCACTCGACACTAACTATGGCTACACCTTC,CASSLDTNYGYTF
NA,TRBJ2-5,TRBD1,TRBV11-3,TGTGCCAGCAGCTCGGGACAGGGGAGGGAGACCCAGTACTTC,CASSSGQGRETQYF
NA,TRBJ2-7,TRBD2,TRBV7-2,TGTGCCAGCAGCTTAGATGCGGGAGGGCACTACGAGCAGTACTTC,CASSLDAGGHYEQYF
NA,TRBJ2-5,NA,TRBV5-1,TGCGCCAGCAGGCCAGATCAAGAGACCCAGTACTTC,CASRPDQETQYF
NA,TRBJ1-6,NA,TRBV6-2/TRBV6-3,TGTGCCAGCAGTTTTGTGTCTGTCCACTTT,CASSFVSVHF
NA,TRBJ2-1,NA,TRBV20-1,TGCAGTGCTGGGGGCGGCCGTGGTCAGTTCTTC,CSAGGGRGQFF